These 20 T cell receptor beta chains share one sample of origin, sequenced in a study of T cells in Graves' hyperthyroidism and ophthalmopathy. Template material for amplifying TCR beta CDR3 regions consisted of RNA transcripts. The HTBI primer set drove a first-round RT-PCR of the TCR CDR3. TCRdb re-analysed the multiplex PCR reads in MiXCR, keeping a single row per CDR3 protein. Here the sample spans about 500,000 distinct CDR3 sequences, over 45% being singletons. Sequencing input: peripheral blood or thyroid tissue (not recorded which). The receptors were gathered from an adult woman with Graves' disease, either hyperthyroidism or ophthalmopathy (not recorded which).

This clonotype was counted once. The junction departs from germline at one end; a sequencing error may be responsible. J is TRBJ2-7 and V is TRBV2; maybe TRBD1 (5 bases). The CDR3 is made up of 17 amino acids. The germline gives CDR1 SNHLY, CDR2 FYNNEI. Here the CDR3 reads CATRRFTGELATYEQCF. The CDR3 DNA sequence: TGTGCCACGCGACGGTTCACAGGAGAATTGGCGACCTACGAGCAGTGCTTC. The full variable domain, rest sourced from reference TRBV2 and TRBJ2-7, is EPEVTQTPSHQVTQMGQEVILRCVPISNHLYFYWYRQILGQKVEFLVSFYNNEISEKSEIFDDQFSVERPDGSNFTLKIRSTKLEDSAMYFCATRRFTGELATYEQCFGPGTRLTVT.

The DNA for the CDR3 is TGTGCCAGCAGCGTAGGGACAGGGGGGGCTTTCTTT. Translation: CASSVGTGGAFF. The chain links TRBV9 to TRBJ1-1; 10 nucleotides agree with TRBD1. The CDR3 runs 12 residues. The germline V gene encodes CDR1 SGDLS and CDR2 YYNGEE. The V gene end was trimmed by 0 bases and the J gene end by 11 bases; junction bases not matched to a gene: 1.

This clonotype was counted only a few times. The chain uses TRBV7-9 and TRBJ1-1; 9 nucleotides align to TRBD1. CDR1 is SEHNR, CDR2 FQNEAQ, per germline (reference sequence). The V and J ends lost 1 base and 10 bases, in that order; junction bases with no gene match: 1. The CDR3 has 12 residues. CDR3 in amino acids: CASSLGDRAAFF. The CDR3 nucleotides are TGTGCCAGCAGCTTAGGGGACAGGGCAGCTTTCTTT.

This clonotype was detected many times. The rearrangement uses TRBV6-1 and TRBJ2-7; D assignment may be TRBD1 or TRBD2 (6 bases each). The CDR3 runs 15 residues. Germline V gene data show CDR1 as MNHNS and CDR2 as SASEGT. Trimming stripped 8 bases from V and 3 bases from J, with 20 bases between. In DNA, the CDR3 is TGTGCCAGCGGAAGAGGAGGGGACACCGGCTACGAGCAGTACTTC. As protein: CASGRGGDTGYEQYF.

Note on this clonotype: Germline and junction disagree at one end, which may indicate a read error. The rearrangement uses TRBV7-6 and TRBJ2-1; 8 bases map to TRBD2. Germline V CDR1 and CDR2: SGHVS, FNYEAQ. The CDR3 consists of 13 residues. The CDR3: CASSPSSGSTQVF. The CDR3 DNA sequence: TGTGCTAGCAGCCCTAGCAGCGGGAGTACGCAGGTCTTC.

The chain has TRBV19 and TRBJ1-2; D is unresolved. Deletions cut 7 bases from V and 6 bases from J, with 15 bases between. The V gene's germline CDR1 is LNHDA and CDR2 SQIVND (reference sequence). The CDR3 is 13 residues long. CDR3 sequence reads: CASTPGRDHGYTF. The CDR3 DNA sequence: TGTGCCAGTACCCCCGGGAGGGATCATGGCTACACCTTC.

This chain uses TRBV28 with TRBJ1-1; tentative D call: TRBD1 (6 bases). The CDR3 runs 15 residues. Germline values: CDR1 MDHEN, CDR2 SYDVKM. V lost 2 bases and J 0 bases, leaving 10 bases between the germline ends. The CDR3 protein is CASSLIRGMNTEAFF. DNA of the CDR3: TGTGCCAGCAGTTTAATCAGGGGTATGAACACTGAAGCTTTCTTT. The full variable domain, rest sourced from reference TRBV28 and TRBJ1-1, is DVKVTQSSRYLVKRTGEKVFLECVQDMDHENMFWYRQDPGLGLRLIYFSYDVKMKEKGDIPEGYSVSREKKERFSLILESASTNQTSMYLCASSLIRGMNTEAFFGQGTRLTVV.

The chain is built from TRBV5-5 and TRBJ2-7, with TRBD2 matching over 9 bases. In germline, CDR1 is SGHKS, CDR2 YYEKEE (reference sequence). The CDR3 sequence is 14 residues long. The V gene end was trimmed by 3 bases and the J gene end by 5 bases; junction bases not matched to a gene: 6. CDR3 amino acids: CASSSLAGVHEQYF. CDR3 in DNA: TGTGCCAGCAGCTCCTTAGCGGGAGTGCACGAGCAGTACTTC.

As regards this clonotype: Given a much more abundant clone one base away, this may be a read error. V and J are TRBV19 and TRBJ1-6; D not certain. The V gene's germline CDR1 is LNHDA and CDR2 SQIVND (reference sequence). The CDR3 sequence is 16 residues long. The CDR3 DNA is TGTGCCAGTAGTATTGGCGGGAGCTCCCATAATTCACCCCTCCACTTT. Translating it yields CASSIGGSSHNSPLHF.

This clonotype was observed many times. This chain connects TRBV7-2 to TRBJ1-1; the D is unclear. This CDR3 has 14 amino acids. In germline, CDR1 is SGHTA, CDR2 FQGNSA. V was trimmed by 1 base and J by 7 bases, leaving 13 bases between them. Here the CDR3 DNA reads TGTGCCAGCAGCTTAGACGCGGGCAGGAGTGAAGCTTTCTTT. It is translated as CASSLDAGRSEAFF. The full variable domain, with the rest looked up from reference TRBV7-2 and TRBJ1-1, is GAGVSQSPSNKVTEKGKDVELRCDPISGHTALYWYRQSLGQGLEFLIYFQGNSAPDKSGLPSDRFSAERTGGSVSTLTIQRTQQEDSAVYLCASSLDAGRSEAFFGQGTRLTVV.

Note on this clonotype: A single base separates this from a much larger clone, so it may be a read error. This sequence joins TRBV6-5 and TRBJ2-5, with TRBD1 matching over 7 bases. The CDR3 extends over 13 amino acids. Looked up from germline, CDR1 is MNHEY and CDR2 is SVGAGI. CDR3 DNA: TGTGCCGGCAGTTACTCGGCAGGGGGTAGCCAGTACTTC. It encodes CAGSYSAGGSQYF.

The chain recombines TRBV10-3 with TRBJ1-5; possibly TRBD1 for D (5 bases). CDR1 and CDR2 (germline): ENHRY, SYGVKD. The CDR3 length is 14 residues. The CDR3 spells CAIQRGRATKPQHF. CDR3 DNA: TGTGCTATCCAAAGGGGCAGGGCGACGAAACCCCAGCATTTT.

The V call is TRBV7-9, the J call TRBJ2-7, with D possibly being TRBD1 (6 bases). The V gene's germline CDR1 is SEHNR and CDR2 FQNEAQ (reference sequence). V lost 4 bases and J lost 3, with 13 bases in between. The length of the CDR3 is 14 residues. CDR3 nucleotide sequence: TGTGCCAGCAGCTCAGGGGACGTAGACTACGAGCAGTACTTC. It codes for CASSSGDVDYEQYF.

This clonotype was counted ten times or more. V is TRBV7-3 and J is TRBJ2-2; 8 positions agree with TRBD2. Germline V gene data show CDR1 as SGHTA and CDR2 as FQGTGA. J gave up 3 bases and V 2 bases, and 8 bases lay outside the gene matches. This CDR3 region has 17 residues. The CDR3 DNA sequence: TGTGCCAGCAGCTTAGTTCTAGGAGCGGGAGACACCGGGGAGCTGTTTTTT. This sequence encodes CASSLVLGAGDTGELFF. The full variable domain, with the rest looked up from reference TRBV7-3 and TRBJ2-2, is GAGVSQTPSNKVTEKGKYVELRCDPISGHTALYWYRQSLGQGPEFLIYFQGTGAADDSGLPNDRFFAVRPEGSVSTLKIQRTERGDSAVYLCASSLVLGAGDTGELFFGEGSRLTVL.

This clonotype was seen a single time. This chain joins TRBV2 and TRBJ2-5; weak D call: TRBD1 (5 bases). V lost 4 bases, J lost 5 bases, and 11 bases lay in between. The CDR3 consists of 13 residues. Germline-derived CDR1 and CDR2 are SNHLY and FYNNEI. The CDR3 DNA follows: TGTGCCAGCAGTGTAGGGGCTCGTGAGACCCAGTACTTC. Translating it yields CASSVGARETQYF.

This clonotype was seen only a few times. V gene TRBV29-1 combines with J gene TRBJ1-1, with 8 bases aligning to TRBD1. V was clipped by 7 bases and J by 1 base; unmatched bases: 8. This CDR3 spans 14 amino acids. CDR1 is SQVTM and CDR2 is ANQGSEA in the germline V gene. The CDR3 reads CSGGGTGPNTEAFF. The CDR3 DNA is TGCAGCGGAGGGGGGACAGGCCCGAACACTGAAGCTTTCTTT.

The chain links TRBV20-1 to TRBJ1-1; D not resolved. The CDR3 covers 12 residues. V was trimmed by 5 bases and J by 6 bases, leaving 13 bases between them. Germline V CDR1 and CDR2: DFQATT, SNEGSKA (reference sequence). The CDR3 DNA follows: TGCAGTGCTTTATCGGCGATCGCTGAAGCTTTCTTT. Encoded protein: CSALSAIAEAFF.

On this clonotype itself: A much larger clone differs from this one at a single base, so this may be a read error. This chain links TRBV5-1 with TRBJ1-4; D remains unclear. Germline loops: CDR1 SGHRS, CDR2 YFSETQ. The CDR3 consists of 9 residues. V dropped 7 bases and J dropped 6 bases, with 1 base sitting between them. The CDR3 sequence is CASHEKLFF. The CDR3 nucleotides are TGCGCCAGCCATGAAAAACTGTTTTTT.

The V and J genes are TRBV20-1 and TRBJ1-6, with 7 bases that match TRBD1. The CDR3 totals 17 residues. Trimming took 6 bases from V and 7 from J; bases not matched to a gene: 18. Germline lookup yields CDR1 DFQATT and CDR2 SNEGSKA (reference sequence). Written as DNA, the CDR3 is TGCAGTGCACGGCACCCATTGACGACAGGGTCGAATTCACCCCTCCACTTT. It encodes CSARHPLTTGSNSPLHF.

This sequence joins TRBV5-1 and TRBJ1-1, with D unclear. The CDR3 has 13 residues. Germline CDR1 and CDR2: SGHRS and YFSETQ. V was cut by 4 bases and J by 1 base, with 8 bases left in between. The CDR3 DNA is TGCGCCAGCAGCATTCACGAGAACACTGAAGCTTTCTTT. As protein: CASSIHENTEAFF.